This section outlines one T cell receptor (beta chain) sequence together with its context. The data were taken from a study of PD-1 blockade in classical Hodgkin lymphoma. Described time point: newly diagnosed, previously untreated cHL patient sample. Repertoires were generated with immunoSEQ multiplex PCR, while TCRdb's copy carries only in-frame clones and drops some. The data contain some 28,000 clones, just over 90% of them singletons. V dropped 3 bases and J dropped 10; count of bases not matched to a gene: 3. The CDR3 extends over 12 amino acids. Germline V gives CDR1 SGHTA, CDR2 FQGNSA. What was sequenced was peripheral blood mononuclear cells (PBMCs). This TCR was sampled from a human donor with classical Hodgkin lymphoma. The V gene is TRBV7-2, the J gene TRBJ2-1; 7 nucleotides line up with TRBD2. The CDR3 bases are TGTGCCAGCAGCTTCTACGGGAGGGAGCAGTTCTTC. Amino acids: CASSFYGREQFF.